Below are 4 T cell receptor beta chains sequenced from a single sample in a study of blood T cell repertoires in COVID-19. Some clones are missing from TCRdb's copy, which holds only in-frame ones; the method was immunoSEQ multiplex PCR. Among 45,000 to 65,000 clones, roughly 89% were seen once, and the ten largest hold over 7.5%. Sequencing used peripheral blood. These receptors all stem from a human donor in a cohort sampled during active COVID-19.

This clone was recorded only once. CDR3 sequence reads: CASSPQGGYEQYF. The CDR3 DNA reads TGCGCCAGCAGTCCTCAGGGCGGCTACGAGCAGTACTTC. V gene TRBV23-1 combines with J gene TRBJ2-7, with D possibly TRBD1 on 5 matching bases. TRBV23-1 is treated as an ORF (open reading frame) with a function not yet certain. The length of the CDR3 is 13 residues. Trimming removed 4 bases at V and 3 bases at J, with 10 bases between.

The chain uses TRBV19 and TRBJ2-1, with 9 bases fitting TRBD2. V shed 6 bases and J 6 bases; nucleotides not matched to a gene: 12. Germline V gene lookup returns CDR1 LNHDA and CDR2 SQIVND (reference sequence). The CDR3 is made up of 16 amino acids. The CDR3 loop reads CASSRDLHSGGNEQFF. For the CDR3, the DNA is TGTGCCAGTAGCCGGGACTTGCATAGCGGGGGCAATGAGCAGTTCTTC. Using reference TRBV19 and TRBJ2-1 for the parts outside the CDR3, the full variable domain is DGGITQSPKYLFRKEGQNVTLSCEQNLNHDAMYWYRQDPGQGLRLIYYSQIVNDFQKGDIAEGYSVSREKKESFPLTVTSAQKNPTAFYLCASSRDLHSGGNEQFFGPGTRLTVL.

The chain recombines TRBV7-8 with TRBJ1-6; D call uncertain. V was shortened by 0 bases and J by 7 bases, with 22 bases between the two germline ends. Germline V gives CDR1 SGHVS, CDR2 FQNEAQ. CDR3 length: 19 amino acids. The CDR3: CASSLALGGRSRSNSPLHF. The CDR3 nucleotides read TGTGCCAGCAGCTTAGCGCTGGGAGGTCGCTCCCGCTCGAATTCACCCCTCCACTTT.

This chain joins TRBV9 and TRBJ2-7; maybe TRBD2 (6 bases). This CDR3 is 14 amino acids long. V was pared by 4 bases and J by 4 bases, with 15 bases between. CDR1 is SGDLS, CDR2 YYNGEE, per germline. This chain's CDR3 is CASSQWDSGYEQYF. CDR3 sequence (DNA): TGTGCCAGCAGCCAGTGGGACTCAGGTTACGAGCAGTACTTC.